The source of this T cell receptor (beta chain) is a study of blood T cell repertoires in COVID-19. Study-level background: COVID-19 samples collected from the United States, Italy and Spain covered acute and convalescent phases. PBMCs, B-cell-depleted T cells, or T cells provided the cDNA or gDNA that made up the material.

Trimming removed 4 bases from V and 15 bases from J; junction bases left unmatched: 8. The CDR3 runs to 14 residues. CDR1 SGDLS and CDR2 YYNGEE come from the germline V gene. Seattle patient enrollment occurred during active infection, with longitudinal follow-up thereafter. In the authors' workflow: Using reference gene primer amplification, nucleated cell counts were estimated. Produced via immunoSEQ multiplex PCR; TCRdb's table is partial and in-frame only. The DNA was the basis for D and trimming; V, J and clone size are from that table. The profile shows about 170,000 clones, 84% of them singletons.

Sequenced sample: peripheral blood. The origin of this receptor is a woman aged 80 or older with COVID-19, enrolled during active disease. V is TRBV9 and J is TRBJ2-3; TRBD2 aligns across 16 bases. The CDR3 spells CASSREGLAGGLYF. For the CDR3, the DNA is TGTGCCAGCAGCAGAGAGGGACTAGCGGGGGGGCTATATTTT.